Listed here is a single TCR beta chain. Its specificity is not known. Per the germline V gene, CDR1 is SNHLY and CDR2 is FYNNEI. The germline V and J ends were trimmed by 8 bases and 2 bases, with 13 bases remaining between them. This CDR3 is built from 13 residues. Repertoires were generated with immunoSEQ multiplex PCR, while TCRdb's copy carries only in-frame clones and drops some. The repertoire includes about 130,000 clones, over 75% of them detected once, and approximately 20% sits in the top ten. This record comes from a study of T cell responses to AZD1222 COVID-19 vaccine. Broader study findings: Spike-specific TCR repertoires showed rising breadth and depth after two AZD1222 doses. Clonal diversity was possibly underestimated, and the donors were mostly white British, with more females. Reportedly, close to half of spike-specific TCRs are directed against unmutated variant regions.

J is TRBJ2-7 and V is TRBV2, with D maybe TRBD1 (5 bases). The origin of this receptor is an adult in good health. The specimen comprised peripheral blood, sampled on day 0 of AZD1222 vaccination. Written as DNA, the CDR3 is TGTGCCAGCGCCCGGACACTCCCCTACGAGCAGTACTTC. Translation: CASARTLPYEQYF.